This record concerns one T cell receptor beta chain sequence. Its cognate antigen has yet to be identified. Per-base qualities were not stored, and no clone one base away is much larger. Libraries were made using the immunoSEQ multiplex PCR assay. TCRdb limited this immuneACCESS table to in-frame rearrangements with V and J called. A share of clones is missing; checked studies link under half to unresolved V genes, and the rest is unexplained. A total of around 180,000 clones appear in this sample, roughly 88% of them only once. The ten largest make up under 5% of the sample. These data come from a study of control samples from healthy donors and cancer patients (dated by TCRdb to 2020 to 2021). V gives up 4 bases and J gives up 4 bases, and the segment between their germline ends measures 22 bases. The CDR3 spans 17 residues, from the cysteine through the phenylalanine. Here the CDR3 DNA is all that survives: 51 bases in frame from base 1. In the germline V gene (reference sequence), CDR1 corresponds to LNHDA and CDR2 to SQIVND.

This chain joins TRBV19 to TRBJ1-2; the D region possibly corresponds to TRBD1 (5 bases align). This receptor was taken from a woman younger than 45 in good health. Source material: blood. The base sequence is TGTGCCAGTAGTAACCCCCGCACATTGCGGACACCCTATGGCTACACCTTC. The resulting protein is CASSNPRTLRTPYGYTF.